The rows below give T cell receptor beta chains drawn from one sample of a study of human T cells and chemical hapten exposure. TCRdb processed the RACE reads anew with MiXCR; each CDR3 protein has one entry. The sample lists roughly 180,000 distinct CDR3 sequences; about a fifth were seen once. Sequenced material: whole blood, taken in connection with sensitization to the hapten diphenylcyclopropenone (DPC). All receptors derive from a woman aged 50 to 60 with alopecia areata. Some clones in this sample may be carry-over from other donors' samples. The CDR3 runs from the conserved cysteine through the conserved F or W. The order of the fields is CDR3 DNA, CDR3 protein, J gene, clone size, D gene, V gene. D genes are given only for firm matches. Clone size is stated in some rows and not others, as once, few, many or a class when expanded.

TGTGCCTGGAGTGTAGATAGCTACAATGAGCAGTTCTTC	CAWSVDSYNEQFF	TRBJ2-1	.	.	TRBV30
TGTGCCAGCAGTCCTACAGGGGAGGGGACTGAAGCTTTCTTT	CASSPTGEGTEAFF	TRBJ1-1	.	TRBD1	TRBV6-6
TGTGCCAGCAGTGATGTTGGGATGAACACTGAAGCTTTCTTT	CASSDVGMNTEAFF	TRBJ1-1	.	.	TRBV25-1
TGCGCCAGCAGCGAGGACAGCTCCCCCGGAAAACTGTTTTTT	CASSEDSSPGKLFF	TRBJ1-4	few	.	TRBV5-1
TGTGCCAGCTCTGGACAGGGACGTACTGAAGCTTTCTTT	CASSGQGRTEAFF	TRBJ1-1	.	TRBD1	TRBV18
TGCGCCAGCAGTCCGGACGGATACACTGAAGCTTTCTTT	CASSPDGYTEAFF	TRBJ1-1	few	.	TRBV10-1
TGCAGTGCCACGGGGACGAAAGCCCCCTACGAGCAGTACTTC	CSATGTKAPYEQYF	TRBJ2-7	.	.	TRBV20-1
TGTGCCAGCAGTTACTCACCGGGACAGGGGCAGCCCCAGCATTTT	CASSYSPGQGQPQHF	TRBJ1-5	.	TRBD1	TRBV6-6
TGTGCCACCAGTGATCTTAGAAAGGGAGGCTCTGGGGCCAACGTCCTGACTTTC	CATSDLRKGGSGANVLTF	TRBJ2-6	.	.	TRBV24-1
TGTGCCAGCAGTTTCGGTCTGGGACAGGGAGGCAATCAGCCCCAGCATTTT	CASSFGLGQGGNQPQHF	TRBJ1-5	.	TRBD1	TRBV12-3/TRBV12-4
TGTGCCAGCAGCTTGACAGGGTGGACTAATGAAAAACTGTTTTTT	CASSLTGWTNEKLFF	TRBJ1-4	few	TRBD1	TRBV11-1
TGTGCCAGCAGTCGGACTAGCGGAAACAATGAGCAGTTCTTC	CASSRTSGNNEQFF	TRBJ2-1	many	TRBD2	TRBV7-2
TGTGCCAGCAGCTTAAATCCCATCTCCTACAATGAGCAGTTCTTC	CASSLNPISYNEQFF	TRBJ2-1	.	.	TRBV7-9
TGTGCCAGCAGCCCCATGGGACGGGAGACCCAGTACTTC	CASSPMGRETQYF	TRBJ2-5	.	.	TRBV12-3/TRBV12-4
TGCGCCAGCAGCTTGATTCCGGGGAACTACGAGCAGTACTTC	CASSLIPGNYEQYF	TRBJ2-7	few	.	TRBV5-1
TGTGCCAGCAGCGACCGACTAGCGAGCACAGATACGCAGTATTTT	CASSDRLASTDTQYF	TRBJ2-3	.	TRBD2	TRBV7-2
TGTGCCAGCAGCGTAGGACAGGGGGCGACTGAAAAACTGTTTTTT	CASSVGQGATEKLFF	TRBJ1-4	few	TRBD1	TRBV9
TGCGCCAGCAGCTCGCGACCTTTAGATGAGCAGTACTTC	CASSSRPLDEQYF	TRBJ2-7	few	.	TRBV5-1
TGTGCCAGCAATTCTTACGCAGGGTTGACGTACGAGCAGTACTTC	CASNSYAGLTYEQYF	TRBJ2-7	.	.	TRBV6-1
TGTGCCAGTAAATCAATCGGACAGAACACTGAAGCTTTCTTT	CASKSIGQNTEAFF	TRBJ1-1	.	.	TRBV19
TGTGCCAGCAGCGTAGATGAAGGGAAATCGGCTTTCTTT	CASSVDEGKSAFF	TRBJ1-1	.	.	TRBV9
TGCAGTGCTAGAGATATCCGACAGGGGGGCAAGAACACTGAAGCTTTCTTT	CSARDIRQGGKNTEAFF	TRBJ1-1	few	TRBD1	TRBV20-1
TGTGCCACCAGCAGAGATCTACAACTCAATCAGCCCCAGCATTTT	CATSRDLQLNQPQHF	TRBJ1-5	.	.	TRBV15
TGCAGTGCTAGTTGGGAGAAGGGCGACCTCAGCAATCAGCCCCAGCATTTT	CSASWEKGDLSNQPQHF	TRBJ1-5	.	.	TRBV20-1
TGTGCCAGCAGCTCCACCGGGCTGGTGGTAGAGACCCAGTACTTC	CASSSTGLVVETQYF	TRBJ2-5	.	.	TRBV7-8
TGTGCCAGCAGTTTACGAGGGAGTGAGGGGGAGCAGTACTTC	CASSLRGSEGEQYF	TRBJ2-7	.	.	TRBV12-3/TRBV12-4
TGCGCCAGCAGCTTGGCCCTTGGAGGGAGTGAAGCTTTCTTT	CASSLALGGSEAFF	TRBJ1-1	few	.	TRBV5-1
TGCAGTGCTAGAGAGGGGGGGGAGTGGTACAATGAGCAGTTCTTC	CSAREGGEWYNEQFF	TRBJ2-1	.	TRBD2	TRBV20-1
TGTGCCAGCAGTGAATCGGTTAGCAATCAGCCCCAGCATTTT	CASSESVSNQPQHF	TRBJ1-5	.	.	TRBV2
TGCAGCGTTGAGGGGACTAGCAGATACGAGCAGTACTTC	CSVEGTSRYEQYF	TRBJ2-7	few	TRBD2	TRBV29-1
TGCAGCGGGAAGCGGGATGGCACCGGGGAGCTGTTTTTT	CSGKRDGTGELFF	TRBJ2-2	few	TRBD2	TRBV29-1
TGTGCCAGCAGCCTCAGGGTTATGGACACCATATATTTT	CASSLRVMDTIYF	TRBJ1-3	few	.	TRBV7-3
TGTGCCAGCAGCTTAGCGGCCCTAAGTGGGGAGCAGTTCTTC	CASSLAALSGEQFF	TRBJ2-1	.	.	TRBV11-2
TGCAGCGTTGAAGATGGGGGGACAGAGAACTACGAGCAGTACTTC	CSVEDGGTENYEQYF	TRBJ2-7	.	.	TRBV29-1
TGCGCCAGCAGTGAGTCGAAGGAGACCCAGTACTTC	CASSESKETQYF	TRBJ2-5	few	.	TRBV10-2
TGCAGCGTTGAAGACCCGAGGGGACAGGGAGCTTTCTTT	CSVEDPRGQGAFF	TRBJ1-1	few	TRBD1	TRBV29-1
TGCGTGGGCAGCAACACCGGGGAGCTGTTTTTT	CVGSNTGELFF	TRBJ2-2	few	.	TRBV29-1